This TCR beta chain was retrieved from a study of graft-versus-host responses after intestinal transplantation. Across the whole study: Transplants were multivisceral, liver-intestinal, or isolated intestinal.

Here immunoSEQ multiplex PCR was the method, and the copy in TCRdb shows in-frame clones only, minus some. The table records about 88,000 clones, about 94% of them present only once. In this sample, this clone turned up once. Its antigen is undetermined. CDR3 size: 11 residues. The ends were cut back, 4 bases at V and 4 bases at J, with 4 bases in the middle. Germline-derived CDR1 and CDR2 are SGHAT and FQNNGV. This TCR derives from a human donor who was the organ donor for an intestinal transplant. This chain links TRBV11-2 with TRBJ2-5; D uncertain. The starting material was unstimulated CD4+ T cells sorted from spleen or lymph node cells, obtained before transplant. CDR3 in amino acids: CASSSIETQYF. For the CDR3, the DNA is TGTGCCAGCAGCTCGATAGAGACCCAGTACTTC.